A selection of T cell receptor beta chains follows, all from one sample in a study of regulatory T cells in long-lasting Graves disease. TCRdb reanalysed the multiplex PCR reads using MiXCR and keeps one entry per CDR3 protein. The profile shows 420,000 or so distinct CDR3 sequences, approximately 16% of them singletons. These data are also associated with another study on T cells in Graves' hyperthyroidism and ophthalmopathy.

This sample comprised peripheral blood mononuclear cells (PBMCs), obtained at new diagnosis, from a patient treated with antithyroid drugs. The origin of the receptors is a woman between 18 and 29 years old with Graves disease. Each CDR3 is given with its conserved first and last residue. Each record gives: D gene, V gene, clone size, J gene, CDR3 protein, CDR3 DNA. A D gene is named only where the DNA matches it firmly. A row's size may be missing; if present it is once, few, many or a size class.

TRBD1	TRBV5-4	NA	TRBJ1-3	CASSGQGVWNTIYF	TGTGCCAGCAGCGGACAGGGGGTTTGGAACACCATATATTTT
NA	TRBV30	NA	TRBJ1-6	CAWTAGGSSSYNSPLHF	TGTGCCTGGACCGCTGGGGGCAGTAGCTCCTATAATTCACCCCTCCACTTT
NA	TRBV11-3	many	TRBJ1-3	CASSPRDTRNTIYF	TGTGCCAGCAGCCCCCGGGACACAAGAAACACCATATATTTT
NA	TRBV12-3/TRBV12-4	many	TRBJ2-6	CASSQGVSGANVLTF	TGTGCCAGCAGTCAAGGGGTCTCTGGGGCCAACGTCCTGACTTTC
TRBD2	TRBV4-2	few	TRBJ2-2	CASSQDFGGRGGELFF	TGTGCCAGCAGCCAAGACTTTGGAGGGAGGGGCGGGGAGCTGTTTTTT
TRBD1	TRBV5-1	many	TRBJ2-7	CASYPKDRGGEQYF	TGCGCCAGCTACCCCAAGGACAGGGGTGGGGAGCAGTACTTC
NA	TRBV5-1	NA	TRBJ2-1	CASSLGQTSNEQFF	TGCGCCAGCAGCTTGGGACAGACGTCAAATGAGCAGTTCTTC
NA	TRBV5-1	NA	TRBJ1-4	CASSSLGPANEKLFF	TGCGCCAGCAGTTCCTTGGGACCGGCTAATGAAAAACTGTTTTTT
NA	TRBV7-9	NA	TRBJ2-1	CASSLGRENYNEQFF	TGTGCCAGCAGCTTAGGGAGGGAGAACTACAATGAGCAGTTCTTC
NA	TRBV6-1	many	TRBJ1-1	CASSGRTEAFF	TGTGCCAGCAGTGGCAGGACTGAAGCTTTCTTT
NA	TRBV27	many	TRBJ1-5	CASSPHRGGGVQPQHF	TGTGCCAGCAGTCCGCACCGGGGGGGAGGGGTACAGCCCCAGCATTTT
NA	TRBV12-3/TRBV12-4	many	TRBJ1-2	CASSLTPLGADGYTF	TGTGCCAGCAGTTTAACCCCGTTGGGGGCTGATGGCTACACCTTC
NA	TRBV30	many	TRBJ1-4	CAWSGGQQTNEKLFF	TGTGCCTGGAGTGGCGGACAGCAAACTAATGAAAAACTGTTTTTT
TRBD2	TRBV9	few	TRBJ2-6	CASSRGLAGGRGANVLTF	TGTGCCAGCAGCAGGGGACTAGCGGGAGGTCGTGGGGCCAACGTCCTGACTTTC
NA	TRBV29-1	many	TRBJ2-5	CSVRTRGSGETQYF	TGCAGCGTCAGAACGAGGGGGTCGGGTGAGACCCAGTACTTC
NA	TRBV7-8	many	TRBJ2-7	CASSLVAVKYEQYF	TGTGCCAGCAGCTTAGTTGCAGTAAAGTACGAGCAGTACTTC
NA	TRBV15	many	TRBJ1-5	CATSRDLAGTSNQPQHF	TGTGCCACCAGCAGAGATCTGGCAGGAACTAGCAATCAGCCCCAGCATTTT
TRBD2	TRBV20-1	few	TRBJ2-3	CSATSGRALSTDTQYF	TGCAGTGCTACTAGCGGGAGGGCCCTCAGCACAGATACGCAGTATTTT